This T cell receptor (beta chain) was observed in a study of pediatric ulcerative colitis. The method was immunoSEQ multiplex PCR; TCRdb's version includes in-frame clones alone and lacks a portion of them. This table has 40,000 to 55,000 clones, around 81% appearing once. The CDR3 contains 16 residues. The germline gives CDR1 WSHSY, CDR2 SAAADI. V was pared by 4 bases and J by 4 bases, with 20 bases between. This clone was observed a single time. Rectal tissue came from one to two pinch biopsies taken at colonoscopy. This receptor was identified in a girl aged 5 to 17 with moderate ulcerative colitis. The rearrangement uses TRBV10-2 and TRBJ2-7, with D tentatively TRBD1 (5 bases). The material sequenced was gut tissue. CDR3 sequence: CASSAGPLRVRYEQYF. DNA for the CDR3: TGCGCCAGCAGTGCAGGACCCCTCAGGGTAAGGTACGAGCAGTACTTC.